A selection of T cell receptor beta chains follows, all from one sample in a study of identical twins. MiXCR, applied by TCRdb to the 5' RACE reads, yields one record per CDR3 protein. The table includes approximately 410,000 distinct CDR3 sequences, about a fifth detected once. Sequencing used naive T cells sorted from blood. The receptors shown here come from a man in his fifties in good health. Both conserved end residues are part of each CDR3. The D gene is left open where the match is weak. Only some rows state a clone size, as once, few, many or a class for expanded clones.

few,TRBD2,TRBV20-1,TRBJ2-1,CSASRLAGDNEQFF,TGCAGTGCTAGTCGTCTAGCGGGGGACAATGAGCAGTTCTTC
NA,NA,TRBV11-1,TRBJ2-6,CASSLGGTIISGANVLTF,TGTGCCAGCAGCTTAGGGGGGACAATTATCTCTGGGGCCAACGTCCTGACTTTC
NA,NA,TRBV6-1,TRBJ2-3,CASSTEDTQYF,TGTGCCAGCAGCACGGAAGATACGCAGTATTTT
NA,TRBD1,TRBV5-1,TRBJ2-3,CASSLTPGGQGDTQYF,TGCGCCAGCAGCTTGACCCCAGGGGGACAAGGAGATACGCAGTATTTT
few,TRBD2,TRBV12-3/TRBV12-4,TRBJ2-7,CASSLAAGGRPYEQYF,TGTGCCAGCAGTTTAGCGGCGGGGGGGCGTCCATACGAGCAGTACTTC
NA,TRBD1,TRBV7-9,TRBJ2-5,CASSLQGVGYQETQYF,TGTGCCAGCAGCCTACAGGGGGTTGGGTACCAAGAGACCCAGTACTTC
once,NA,TRBV5-1,TRBJ2-1,CASSLGGADRSEQFF,TGCGCCAGCAGCTTGGGGGGTGCGGACCGGAGTGAGCAGTTCTTC
NA,NA,TRBV27,TRBJ2-2,CASSFGYNTGELFF,TGTGCCAGCAGTTTCGGGTATAACACCGGGGAGCTGTTTTTT
few,NA,TRBV20-1,TRBJ1-1,CSAVRQAMNTEAFF,TGCAGTGCTGTGAGACAGGCTATGAACACTGAAGCTTTCTTT
few,NA,TRBV29-1,TRBJ1-3,CSVEQGAGNTIYF,TGCAGCGTCGAACAGGGAGCTGGAAACACCATATATTTT
few,NA,TRBV12-3/TRBV12-4,TRBJ1-2,CASSFGAGRDYGYTF,TGTGCCAGCAGTTTTGGCGCAGGGAGGGACTATGGCTACACCTTC
many,NA,TRBV4-2,TRBJ1-1,CASSQAGSNTEAFF,TGTGCCAGCAGCCAAGCAGGGAGTAATACTGAAGCTTTCTTT
NA,NA,TRBV12-3/TRBV12-4,TRBJ1-3,CASSSTPTNTIYF,TGTGCCAGCAGTTCCACACCAACAAACACCATATATTTT
NA,TRBD1,TRBV15,TRBJ2-2,CATSRGQGITGELFF,TGTGCCACCAGCCGTGGACAGGGGATCACCGGGGAGCTGTTTTTT
many,TRBD1,TRBV20-1,TRBJ2-3,CSARIPGQLTFSSTDTQYF,TGCAGTGCCAGGATACCGGGACAGCTGACTTTTTCTAGCACAGATACGCAGTATTTT
NA,NA,TRBV4-1,TRBJ1-3,CASSLLQASGNTIYF,TGCGCCAGCAGCCTCCTGCAGGCCTCTGGAAACACCATATATTTT
NA,TRBD1,TRBV5-4,TRBJ1-6,CASSLGTGGQNSPLHF,TGTGCCAGCAGCCTAGGGACAGGGGGACAAAATTCACCCCTCCACTTT
NA,NA,TRBV7-8,TRBJ2-1,CASSSWAQEQFF,TGTGCCAGCAGCTCCTGGGCCCAAGAGCAGTTCTTC
many,NA,TRBV12-3/TRBV12-4,TRBJ2-7,CASSLGLQLYEQYF,TGTGCCAGCAGTCTCGGGTTACAGCTGTACGAGCAGTACTTC
few,NA,TRBV28,TRBJ2-7,CASSHTSSEQYF,TGTGCCAGCAGCCACACAAGCTCCGAGCAGTACTTC
NA,NA,TRBV7-2,TRBJ2-7,CASSLTGTAYYEQYF,TGTGCCAGCAGCTTAACCGGGACGGCCTACTACGAGCAGTACTTC
NA,TRBD2,TRBV7-2,TRBJ2-1,CASSWNSGGARNEQFF,TGTGCCAGCAGCTGGAATAGCGGGGGGGCGCGGAATGAGCAGTTCTTC
few,TRBD1,TRBV20-1,TRBJ2-7,CSAPRPGTGSSEQYF,TGCAGTGCCCCGAGACCCGGGACAGGATCGTCCGAGCAGTACTTC
few,TRBD2,TRBV4-3,TRBJ2-5,CASSLGTSGVETQYF,TGCGCCAGCAGCCTAGGGACTAGCGGGGTAGAGACCCAGTACTTC
NA,NA,TRBV6-1,TRBJ2-2,CASSMWGENTGELFF,TGTGCCAGCAGTATGTGGGGGGAGAACACCGGGGAGCTGTTTTTT
NA,TRBD1,TRBV6-5,TRBJ2-7,CASSYSQGVYEQYF,TGTGCCAGCAGTTACTCCCAGGGGGTATACGAGCAGTACTTC
NA,TRBD2,TRBV14,TRBJ2-3,CASSQDRSAGGLTDTQYF,TGTGCCAGCAGCCAAGACCGGTCAGCGGGGGGACTCACAGATACGCAGTATTTT
NA,TRBD2,TRBV6-2/TRBV6-3,TRBJ2-3,CASSYRTSGMATQYF,TGTGCCAGCAGTTACCGGACTAGCGGGATGGCTACGCAGTATTTT
NA,NA,TRBV5-1,TRBJ2-1,CASSLLALGPIDYNEQFF,TGCGCCAGCAGCTTGCTAGCGTTGGGCCCGATTGATTACAATGAGCAGTTCTTC
few,NA,TRBV12-3/TRBV12-4,TRBJ1-6,CASSLGDGGSPLHF,TGTGCCAGCAGTTTGGGAGATGGGGGATCACCCCTCCACTTT
NA,NA,TRBV20-1,TRBJ2-7,CSARRTDYEQYF,TGCAGTGCTAGACGTACGGACTACGAGCAGTACTTC
NA,NA,TRBV9,TRBJ1-3,CASSQGGGSGNTIYF,TGTGCCAGCAGCCAAGGTGGGGGGTCTGGAAACACCATATATTTT
few,TRBD1,TRBV5-1,TRBJ1-1,CASSFLGTGNTEAFF,TGCGCCAGCAGCTTCCTCGGGACAGGAAACACTGAAGCTTTCTTT
many,NA,TRBV20-1,TRBJ1-1,CSAIQTGKNTEAFF,TGCAGTGCCATACAAACAGGGAAGAACACTGAAGCTTTCTTT
many,NA,TRBV29-1,TRBJ1-1,CSVGPRMNTEAFF,TGCAGCGTTGGCCCCCGCATGAACACTGAAGCTTTCTTT
NA,TRBD2,TRBV7-8,TRBJ2-1,CASSLRAGGLDNNEQFF,TGTGCCAGCAGCTTACGAGCGGGGGGGCTCGATAACAATGAGCAGTTCTTC
NA,NA,TRBV19,TRBJ2-7,CASSIDLQVLAYEQYF,TGTGCCAGTAGTATAGATCTCCAGGTACTAGCCTACGAGCAGTACTTC
many,TRBD2,TRBV5-1,TRBJ2-7,CASSLRSSGVSYEQYF,TGCGCCAGCAGCTTGAGGTCTAGCGGGGTCTCCTACGAGCAGTACTTC
few,NA,TRBV10-3,TRBJ2-7,CAISGREQSSYEQYF,TGTGCCATCAGTGGGCGTGAACAGAGCTCCTACGAGCAGTACTTC
few,NA,TRBV4-3,TRBJ2-4,CASSQVRAWPRDIQYF,TGCGCCAGCAGCCAAGTGAGGGCTTGGCCCCGGGACATTCAGTACTTC
many,NA,TRBV19,TRBJ2-7,CASSPPRVQPTPYEQYF,TGTGCCAGTAGTCCCCCGAGAGTCCAGCCAACTCCCTACGAGCAGTACTTC
NA,TRBD1,TRBV6-1,TRBJ2-5,CASRKTGEETQYF,TGTGCCAGCAGGAAAACAGGGGAAGAGACCCAGTACTTC
many,TRBD2,TRBV10-3,TRBJ2-7,CAISESVSGRQTYEQYF,TGTGCCATCAGTGAGTCTGTAAGCGGGAGACAAACCTACGAGCAGTACTTC
NA,NA,TRBV7-2,TRBJ2-3,CASSLDWITDTQYF,TGTGCCAGCAGCTTAGATTGGATCACAGATACGCAGTATTTT
NA,TRBD2,TRBV13,TRBJ2-1,CASRTGGGSYNEQFF,TGTGCCAGCAGGACGGGAGGCGGTTCCTACAATGAGCAGTTCTTC
NA,TRBD1,TRBV5-1,TRBJ2-5,CASSLADRGRGETQYF,TGCGCCAGCAGCTTGGCCGACAGGGGTCGGGGAGAGACCCAGTACTTC
NA,TRBD1,TRBV12-3/TRBV12-4,TRBJ2-2,CASSSRQGDYTGELFF,TGTGCCAGCAGTTCCCGACAGGGGGATTACACCGGGGAGCTGTTTTTT
NA,NA,TRBV6-5,TRBJ2-1,CASSYSGTVNNEQFF,TGTGCCAGCAGTTACTCAGGGACGGTTAACAATGAGCAGTTCTTC
many,NA,TRBV5-1,TRBJ2-7,CASSLDPGDSYEQYF,TGCGCCAGCAGCTTGGATCCAGGGGACTCCTACGAGCAGTACTTC
many,NA,TRBV3-1,TRBJ1-2,CASSPTGSRGGYTF,TGTGCCAGCAGCCCTACAGGGAGTAGGGGCGGCTACACCTTC